This is a list of T cell receptor beta chains from one sample in a study of cytomegalovirus exposure and HLA in healthy donors. Sequencing used immunoSEQ multiplex PCR; TCRdb keeps in-frame clones, though not all of them. In the table there are 150,000 to 200,000 clones, roughly 79% of which are singletons. Sequenced material: PBMCs. The source of these receptors is a man aged 18 to 29 in good health and CMV-seropositive. The conserved cysteine and the conserved F or W are not part of the CDR3 here. The order of the fields is J gene, V gene, clone size, CDR3 protein. Clone sizes are given selectively: once, few, many, or a class where the clone is expanded.

j_gene: TRBJ1-1; v_gene: TRBV6-5; abundance: -; CDR3aa: ASSPRGMNTEAF
j_gene: TRBJ1-4; v_gene: TRBV7-2; abundance: -; CDR3aa: ASSRGQVTEKLF
j_gene: TRBJ2-1; v_gene: TRBV6-4; abundance: few; CDR3aa: ASSANREFNEQF
j_gene: TRBJ2-2; v_gene: TRBV7-2; abundance: -; CDR3aa: ASSLVAGGDTGELF
j_gene: TRBJ1-4; v_gene: TRBV5-8; abundance: once; CDR3aa: ASRSGTAEKLF
j_gene: TRBJ2-5; v_gene: TRBV9; abundance: -; CDR3aa: ASSLGGGPEETQY
j_gene: TRBJ1-1; v_gene: TRBV7-9; abundance: -; CDR3aa: ASSQLRRDTEAF
j_gene: TRBJ2-7; v_gene: TRBV5-1; abundance: -; CDR3aa: ASSSTYEQY
j_gene: TRBJ2-1; v_gene: TRBV7-9; abundance: -; CDR3aa: ASSFRDNEQF
j_gene: TRBJ2-7; v_gene: TRBV7-6; abundance: -; CDR3aa: ASSLGVRGVYEQY
j_gene: TRBJ1-5; v_gene: TRBV2; abundance: -; CDR3aa: ASRPGAGGNQPQH
j_gene: TRBJ2-7; v_gene: TRBV7-2; abundance: -; CDR3aa: ASSLGSAGGARGEQY
j_gene: TRBJ1-1; v_gene: TRBV6-1; abundance: -; CDR3aa: ASDNRVMNTEAF
j_gene: TRBJ1-1; v_gene: TRBV5-4; abundance: -; CDR3aa: ASSWPGANEAF
j_gene: TRBJ1-5; v_gene: TRBV5-5; abundance: -; CDR3aa: ASSWGGAWSNQPQH